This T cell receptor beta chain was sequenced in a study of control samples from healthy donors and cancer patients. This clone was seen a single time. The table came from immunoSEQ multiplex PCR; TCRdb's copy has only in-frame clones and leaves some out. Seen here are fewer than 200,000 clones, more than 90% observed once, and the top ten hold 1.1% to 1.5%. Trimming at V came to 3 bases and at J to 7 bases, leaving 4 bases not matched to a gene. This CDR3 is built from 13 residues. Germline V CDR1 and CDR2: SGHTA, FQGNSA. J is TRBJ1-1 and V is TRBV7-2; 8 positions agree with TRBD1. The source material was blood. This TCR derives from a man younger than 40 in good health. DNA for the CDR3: TGTGCCAGCAGCTTTCGGGACAGGAGTGAAGCTTTCTTT. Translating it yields CASSFRDRSEAFF.